The present TCR beta chain was sequenced within a study of multiple sclerosis patients with progressive multifocal leukoencephalopathy. Findings of the study overall: Findings may reflect JC virus infection or just general immunocompromise.

The assay was run at survey level. Spiked into each PCR were synthetic inline TR CDR3 controls of all V-J pairings. The protocol was immunoSEQ multiplex PCR, while the TCRdb copy is restricted to in-frame clones and leaves out a portion. The sample records about 31,000 clones, 80% to 90% being singletons. Specified time point: time of PML onset. CDR1 and CDR2 from the germline V gene are LGHNA and YSLEER. The CDR3 has 20 amino acids. Deletions cut 0 bases from V and 0 bases from J, with 22 bases between. This clone was counted a single time. Antigen unknown. The clonotype was recovered from a middle-aged woman with progressive multifocal leukoencephalopathy. This sample comprised PBMCs, obtained from a patient treated with natalizumab. The gene calls are TRBV4-3 and TRBJ2-3; D is possibly TRBD2 (6 bases). The CDR3 sequence is CASSQDVGLHLLPSTDTQYF. For the CDR3, the DNA is TGCGCCAGCAGCCAAGACGTAGGACTACATCTCCTCCCTAGCACAGATACGCAGTATTTT.